This TCR beta chain came from a study of regulatory T cells in long-lasting Graves disease (dated by TCRdb to about 2021). Context from the whole study: To count as having persistent Graves' disease, a patient had to have received antithyroid drug treatment for over 5 years with TSH receptor autoantibodies remaining persistently positive. Peripheral blood TCR sequencing and RNA sequencing compared persistent Graves' disease patients with newly diagnosed Graves' disease patients. The study was registered as a clinical trial and conducted in China. A total of 33 samples underwent TCR sequencing: about 13 from persistent and approximately 20 from newly diagnosed Graves' disease patients. Antithyroid drugs had been taken for approximately 10 years on average by persistent Graves' disease patients in the clinical cohort. Here is what the overall study found, with its caveats: As a limitation, the authors acknowledged that the small sample size may reduce accuracy. Only the TCR beta chain was sequenced and analyzed. Because the primary lesion, thyroid tissue, could not be accessed, the study looked at peripheral blood alone. Compared with newly diagnosed patients, persistent Graves' disease patients had lower TCR Shannon entropy and fewer highly expanded clones, which suggests clonal expansion. More public clonotypes were shared among persistent patients (more than 2,500) than among newly diagnosed patients (more than 950). Preferential use of TRBV28, TRBJ1-2 and TRBJ2-5 was observed in persistent disease, whereas TRBV20-1 and TRBJ2-1 were favored in newly diagnosed disease.

Libraries were constructed by multiplex PCR. The reads were generated on an Illumina HiSeq 4000. iRepertoire HTBI primers and Arm-PCR amplification of CDR3 regions were used to construct TCR beta libraries. Before sequencing, the PCR products underwent gel purification. Turning to the authors' computational methods: A total of roughly 58 TRBV and more than twelve TRBJ segments were identified across samples and were used for gene usage analysis of CDR3 amino acid clonotypes. COPE and FqMerger were used to merge filtered high-quality paired reads into contigs. Contigs were aligned with BLAST to IMGT TRBV, TRBD and TRBJ reference genes, and CDR3 was defined per IMGT. Clonotypes above 0.1% frequency were classified as highly expanded clones. Shannon entropy served as the measure of repertoire diversity, while the Gini coefficient captured V-J evenness. Clonotypes shared by more than one individual were considered public. The public reads were reprocessed in TCRdb via fastp at Q25 and MiXCR, keeping in-frame beta chains. Records with the same CDR3 protein are collapsed into one entry carrying the most frequent genes and DNA. The V and J calls were not made by the authors but by TCRdb's processing. The sample table lists approximately 350,000 distinct CDR3 sequences, roughly 20% of them with a count of one. Approximately 28% of the sample is held by the ten biggest clonotypes.

Taken with the paper, the label for time point translates to: persistent/refractory GD, antithyroid drugs over 5 years with positive TRAb. RNA was extracted from PBMCs in TRIzol for both TCR sequencing and RNA sequencing. The diagnosis of Graves' disease was made according to American Thyroid Association guidelines. Recruitment of patients was carried out at an endocrinology department in Xi'an, China. From each patient, around 9.3 milliliters of peripheral blood was collected into an EDTA anticoagulant tube. Ficoll Paque Plus density gradient separation was used to isolate PBMCs, and no further T cell sorting was performed. An Agilent 2100 Bioanalyzer and agarose gel were used to assess RNA quality, and a NanoDrop 2000 was used to measure RNA concentration. CDR1 and CDR2, per the germline V gene (reference sequence), are DFQATT and SNEGSKA. There are 12 amino acids in the CDR3, from cysteine to phenylalanine inclusive. Of all the DNA, just the CDR3 is kept, 36 bases in frame from base 1. Ends trimmed: V by 6 bases, J by 4 bases; bases unmatched to a gene: 2.

To note about this clonotype: Its target antigen remains unknown. No clone much larger than this one lies a single base away; base qualities are absent.

The rearrangement joined TRBV20-1 to TRBJ2-7, and 11 junction bases match TRBD1. The receptor was derived from a woman aged 40 to 50 with Graves disease. Donor details come from another sample of the same person, matched by shared clones. The starting material was peripheral blood mononuclear cells (PBMCs), obtained when the disease was refractory, from a patient treated with antithyroid drugs. CDR3 sequence: CSAGQGAYEQYF. The DNA sequence is TGCAGTGCCGGACAGGGGGCATACGAGCAGTACTTC.